These 5 T cell receptor beta chains were sequenced from one sample in a study of T-cell reconstitution after alpha-beta-depleted transplantation in children. Preparation of the TCRbeta library involved a method that used unique molecular identifiers. TCRdb recomputed calls from the PCR reads with MiXCR, one row per CDR3 protein. The table includes about 440,000 distinct CDR3 sequences, approximately 41% detected once. The material sequenced was PBMCs, taken before TCRalphabeta/CD19-depleted stem cell transplant. The receptor set was obtained from a girl aged 2-10 years with aplastic anemia, due to receive a stem cell transplant.

This clonotype was picked up a small number of times. The rearrangement joins TRBV10-2 to TRBJ2-3; D possibly corresponds to TRBD1 (5 bases). This CDR3 is built from 16 residues. V lost 2 bases and J lost 0, with 12 bases in between. The germline CDR1 and CDR2 sequences are WSHSY and SAAADI. CDR3 DNA sequence: TGCGCCAGCAGTGAGATGACAGCCCTGAGCACAGATACGCAGTATTTT. Protein product: CASSEMTALSTDTQYF.

This clonotype was detected only a few times. The V call is TRBV20-1, the J call TRBJ2-7; 8 bases fit TRBD1. This CDR3 is 13 amino acids long. The junction had 8 bases not matched to a gene; V was cut back by 5 bases and J by 5 bases. In germline, CDR1 is DFQATT, CDR2 SNEGSKA (reference sequence). CDR3 amino acids: CSALRTGSHEQYF. For the CDR3, the DNA is TGCAGTGCTCTTAGGACAGGGTCTCACGAGCAGTACTTC.

J is TRBJ2-1 and V is TRBV14, with 10 bases matching TRBD2. V lost 2 bases and J lost 2; bases outside the gene matches: 6. This CDR3 has 17 residues. CDR1 is SGHDN, CDR2 FVKESK, per germline. The CDR3 loop is CASSQLAGDSPYNEQFF. In nucleotides, the CDR3 is TGTGCCAGCAGCCAACTAGCGGGAGATTCCCCCTACAATGAGCAGTTCTTC.

The rearrangement links TRBV12-3 or TRBV12-4 to TRBJ1-5; possible D gene TRBD1, 5 bases. The CDR3 is 17 amino acids. V was pared by 4 bases and J by 0 bases, with 16 bases between. CDR3: CASSSEGRVGSNQPQHF. CDR3 nucleotide sequence: TGTGCCAGCAGTTCCGAGGGACGGGTGGGTAGCAATCAGCCCCAGCATTTT.

The chain links TRBV29-1 to TRBJ2-1; 11 positions match TRBD2. V gave up 7 bases and J gave up 2 bases; unmatched junction bases: 16. Germline V gene sequence: CDR1 SQVTM, CDR2 ANQGSEA. The length of the CDR3 is 18 residues. CDR3 nucleotides: TGCAGCGGGTCTCGACTAGCGGGAATGTCAAAGGCCTACAATGAGCAGTTCTTC. It encodes CSGSRLAGMSKAYNEQFF.